These 21 T cell receptor beta chains share one sample of origin, sequenced in a study of blood T cell repertoires in COVID-19. Sequenced by immunoSEQ multiplex PCR; TCRdb stores in-frame clones only, minus some. The sample yields about 260,000 clones, around 86% seen once. The sequenced sample consisted of peripheral blood. The receptors were sampled from a woman aged 60-75 years with COVID-19, enrolled during active disease.

This clone was picked up one time. J is TRBJ2-5 and V is TRBV4-1, with TRBD1 matching over 8 bases. The V gene's germline CDR1 is MGHRA and CDR2 YSYEKL. The trim removed 1 base at V and 7 bases at J, leaving 11 bases unmatched. This CDR3 contains 16 residues. For the CDR3, the DNA is TGCGCCAGCAGCCAAGGCCTGGGACAGGTTATTGGGACCCAGTACTTC. Translation gives CASSQGLGQVIGTQYF.

V and J are TRBV24-1 and TRBJ2-3; 8 bases are shared with TRBD1. Germline lookup yields CDR1 KGHDR and CDR2 SFDVKD. V lost 5 bases to trimming and J lost 3 bases; unmatched junction nucleotides: 3. The CDR3 length is 14 residues. The CDR3 region has the DNA TGTGCCACCAGTGGGCGACAGGGGACAGATACGCAGTATTTT. It specifies CATSGRQGTDTQYF.

V gene TRBV4-2 combines with J gene TRBJ1-1; D gene unclear. Trimming stripped 2 bases from V and 3 bases from J, with 7 bases between. This CDR3 spans 13 amino acids. Germline values: CDR1 LGHNA, CDR2 YNFKEQ. Written as DNA, the CDR3 is TGTGCCAGCAGCCAAACCCCGGACACTGAAGCTTTCTTT. Its translation: CASSQTPDTEAFF.

This chain uses TRBV19 with TRBJ2-1; 11 bases agree with TRBD2. Germline CDR1 LNHDA, CDR2 SQIVND (reference sequence). The V gene end was trimmed by 5 bases and the J gene end by 15 bases; junction bases not matched to a gene: 12. The CDR3 is 14 residues long. The CDR3 coding sequence is TGTGCCAGTAGTGCTACTAGCGGGAGTATCACTAGGTTCTTC. It is translated as CASSATSGSITRFF.

The chain links TRBV7-9 to TRBJ2-1, with TRBD2 identical over 10 bases. With 5 bases clipped from V and 5 bases from J, the junction kept 18 bases outside the gene matches. Germline V lookup: CDR1 SEHNR, CDR2 FQNEAQ (reference sequence). The CDR3 is 19 residues long. The CDR3 sequence is CASSHGLADARRTNNEQFF. For the CDR3, the DNA is TGTGCCAGCAGCCACGGACTAGCGGACGCCCGGCGGACGAACAATGAGCAGTTCTTC. The full variable domain, completed using reference TRBV7-9 and TRBJ2-1, is DTGVSQNPRHKITKRGQNVTFRCDPISEHNRLYWYRQTLGQGPEFLTYFQNEAQLEKSRLLSDRFSAERPKGSFSTLEIQRTEQGDSAMYLCASSHGLADARRTNNEQFFGPGTRLTVL.

This sequence joins TRBV25-1 and TRBJ2-7; 8 nucleotides agree with TRBD1. The germline CDR1 and CDR2 sequences are MGHDK and SYGVNS. Trimming at V came to 6 bases and at J to 1 base, leaving 8 bases not matched to a gene. This CDR3 has 15 residues. CDR3: CASRSGTGLSYEQYF. Here the CDR3 DNA reads TGTGCCAGCAGATCCGGGACAGGTTTATCCTACGAGCAGTACTTC.

A few counts support this clone. The V and J genes are TRBV20-1 and TRBJ2-5; weak D call: TRBD1 (5 bases). V lost 3 bases, J lost 2 bases, and 10 bases lay in between. This CDR3 has 13 amino acids. From germline, CDR1 is DFQATT and CDR2 SNEGSKA (reference sequence). CDR3 amino acids: CSASRTPQETQYF. CDR3 DNA: TGCAGTGCTAGTAGGACACCTCAAGAGACCCAGTACTTC.

The V call is TRBV5-6, the J call TRBJ1-3, with 8 bases lining up with TRBD1. The V and J ends lost 4 bases and 8 bases, in that order; junction bases with no gene match: 14. The CDR3 extends over 16 amino acids. Germline CDR1 and CDR2: SGHDT and YYEEEE. The CDR3 DNA is TGTGCCAGCAGCCCTTGGACAGGGAGGCTCTTGGACACCATATATTTT. Amino acid sequence: CASSPWTGRLLDTIYF.

V is TRBV28 and J is TRBJ1-5; tentative D call: TRBD1 (5 bases). The CDR3 is 18 amino acids. CDR1 and CDR2 from the germline V gene are MDHEN and SYDVKM. The V gene lost 5 bases and the J gene lost 9 bases, with 29 bases spanning the gap. The CDR3 region is CASSQIFTIVRAPPPQHF. The CDR3 DNA sequence: TGTGCCAGCAGTCAAATATTTACAATAGTCAGGGCACCTCCGCCCCAGCATTTT.

The chain carries TRBV19 and TRBJ2-3; the D gene is possibly TRBD2 (5 bases). V lost 4 bases to trimming and J lost 6 bases, with 14 bases between them. Germline V gene sequence: CDR1 LNHDA, CDR2 SQIVND (reference sequence). This CDR3 is 14 amino acids long. The DNA for the CDR3 is TGTGCCAGTAGTAGGGCCGGGATTGGGGATACGCAGTATTTT. This gives the protein CASSRAGIGDTQYF.

Concerning this clone: The sample holds other DNA sequences that translate to the same CDR3. V is TRBV3-1 (or the pseudogene TRBV3-2) and J is TRBJ1-1; D unresolved. V gave up 3 bases and J gave up 1 base, with 9 bases separating them. Looked up from germline, CDR1 is LGHDT and CDR2 is YNNKEL (reference sequence). The CDR3 covers 14 residues. DNA of the CDR3: TGTGCCAGCAGCCAGCGCGGCGGGAACACTGAAGCTTTCTTT. This encodes CASSQRGGNTEAFF.

The gene calls are TRBV6-2 or TRBV6-3 and TRBJ1-2, with 7 bases fitting TRBD1. Trimming cost V 5 bases and J 3 bases; bases outside gene matches: 6. The CDR3 length is 14 residues. The germline V gene has CDR1 MNHEY and CDR2 SVGEGT. The CDR3 region is CASSKGTAYYGYTF. The DNA for the CDR3 is TGTGCCAGCAGTAAAGGGACAGCATACTATGGCTACACCTTC.

The chain carries TRBV5-1 and TRBJ2-5; 7 bases map to TRBD1. Trimming removed 0 bases from V and 4 bases from J; junction bases left unmatched: 3. Germline V gene lookup returns CDR1 SGHRS and CDR2 YFSETQ. This CDR3 has 14 residues. In nucleotides, the CDR3 is TGCGCCAGCAGCTTGGACGCAGGGGGAGAGACCCAGTACTTC. The encoded protein is CASSLDAGGETQYF.

The chain couples TRBV10-3 to TRBJ2-1; 8 nucleotides line up with TRBD1. There are 14 residues in the CDR3. The V gene end was trimmed by 8 bases and the J gene end by 5 bases; junction bases not matched to a gene: 8. CDR1 is ENHRY and CDR2 is SYGVKD in the germline V gene. CDR3 in amino acids: CAIRRTGWNNEQFF. The CDR3 coding sequence is TGTGCCATCCGGAGGACAGGGTGGAACAATGAGCAGTTCTTC.

The rearrangement joins TRBV9 to TRBJ1-2; possibly TRBD1 for D (5 bases). Germline values: CDR1 SGDLS, CDR2 YYNGEE. The CDR3 is 15 amino acids. V lost 1 base and J lost 3, with 13 bases in between. The CDR3 DNA sequence: TGTGCCAGCAGCGTAAATGCCCCGGGGGACTATGGCTACACCTTC. This codes for CASSVNAPGDYGYTF.

For this clone: The same CDR3 is also encoded by other DNA sequences in this sample. The V and J genes are TRBV6-5 and TRBJ1-3, with a possible D match to TRBD1 (5 bases). This CDR3 is 15 amino acids long. V was cut by 2 bases and J by 2 bases, with 10 bases left in between. Germline CDR1 reads MNHEY; CDR2 reads SVGAGI. The CDR3 DNA sequence: TGTGCCAGCAGTTACCGGGGGAATCCTGGAAACACCATATATTTT. Translated, it gives CASSYRGNPGNTIYF.

This rearrangement joins TRBV18 to TRBJ2-7, with 11 bases fitting TRBD2. CDR1 and CDR2 from the germline V gene are KGHSH and LQKENI. The CDR3 is 19 residues long. Losses at the gene ends were 4 bases for V and 0 bases for J; bases not matched to a gene: 14. In DNA, the CDR3 is TGTGCCAGCTCACTAACCGGGACTAGCGGAACGACAATCTCCTACGAGCAGTACTTC. Translation gives CASSLTGTSGTTISYEQYF.

J is TRBJ2-3 and V is TRBV29-1; 8 positions match TRBD1. This CDR3 has 13 residues. The J segment lost 7 bases and the V segment lost 4 bases, leaving 7 bases of the junction unmatched. Germline assignment: CDR1 SQVTM and CDR2 ANQGSEA. The CDR3 nucleotides are TGCAGCGTTGGGACAGGGCAAACGAATACGCAGTATTTT. It codes for CSVGTGQTNTQYF.

This clone was seen a handful of times. This rearrangement joins TRBV29-1 to TRBJ1-2, with a tentative D call TRBD1 (5 bases). Germline V gene data show CDR1 as SQVTM and CDR2 as ANQGSEA. The CDR3 covers 12 residues. The V gene lost 7 bases and the J gene lost 7 bases, with 16 bases spanning the gap. CDR3 protein: CSASLDGGGYTF. The CDR3 region has the DNA TGCAGCGCCTCCCTGGACGGGGGTGGCTACACCTTC.

The chain employs TRBV30 and TRBJ1-4; D is possibly TRBD1 (5 bases). V lost 5 bases, J lost 3 bases, and 19 bases lay in between. CDR1 GTSNPN and CDR2 SVGIG come from the germline V gene (reference sequence). CDR3 length equals 16 residues. DNA of the CDR3: TGTGCCTGGGCTCGAGGCCTCGGGACTTCTAATGAAAAACTGTTTTTT. It is translated as CAWARGLGTSNEKLFF.

V gene TRBV7-2 combines with J gene TRBJ2-2, with D possibly matching TRBD1 (5 bases). Trimming stripped 5 bases from V and 3 bases from J, with 13 bases between. The CDR3 has 15 residues. Per germline, CDR1 SGHTA and CDR2 FQGNSA. In DNA, the CDR3 is TGTGCCAGCAGCCAAAGGTCAGGGCACACCGGGGAGCTGTTTTTT. Protein product: CASSQRSGHTGELFF.